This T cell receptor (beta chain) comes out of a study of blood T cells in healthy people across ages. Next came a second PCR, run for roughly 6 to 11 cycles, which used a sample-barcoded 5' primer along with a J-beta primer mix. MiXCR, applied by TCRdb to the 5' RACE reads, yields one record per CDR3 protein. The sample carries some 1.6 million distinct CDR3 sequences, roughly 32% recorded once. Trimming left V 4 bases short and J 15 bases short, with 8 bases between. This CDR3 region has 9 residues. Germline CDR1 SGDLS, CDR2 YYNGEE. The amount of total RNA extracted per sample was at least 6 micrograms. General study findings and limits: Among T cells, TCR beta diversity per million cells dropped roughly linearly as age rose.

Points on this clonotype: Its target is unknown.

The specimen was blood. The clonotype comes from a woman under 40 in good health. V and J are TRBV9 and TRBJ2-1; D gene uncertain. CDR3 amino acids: CASSSRTFF. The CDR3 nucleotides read TGTGCCAGCAGCTCCCGGACGTTCTTC.